This TCR beta chain was sequenced during a study of T-cell memory formation after mild COVID-19. Using its own MiXCR run on the 5' RACE reads, TCRdb lists one record per CDR3 protein. The table includes fewer than 700,000 distinct CDR3 sequences, more than 15% detected once. This clonotype was seen a handful of times. This TCR was recovered from an adult woman who had mild COVID-19 (a few samples of this study predate the infection). Cell type and time point are not known. The sequencing input was PBMCs or a T cell subset sorted from them (not recorded which).

The CDR3 region has the DNA TGTGCCAGCAGCTTCCTACTAGCGTCATCCGATACGCAGTATTTT. Translated, it gives CASSFLLASSDTQYF. J is TRBJ2-3 and V is TRBV9; 7 nucleotides line up with TRBD2. CDR3 length: 15 residues. V was pared by 4 bases and J by 6 bases, with 11 bases of the junction left unmatched. Germline V gene lookup returns CDR1 SGDLS and CDR2 YYNGEE.